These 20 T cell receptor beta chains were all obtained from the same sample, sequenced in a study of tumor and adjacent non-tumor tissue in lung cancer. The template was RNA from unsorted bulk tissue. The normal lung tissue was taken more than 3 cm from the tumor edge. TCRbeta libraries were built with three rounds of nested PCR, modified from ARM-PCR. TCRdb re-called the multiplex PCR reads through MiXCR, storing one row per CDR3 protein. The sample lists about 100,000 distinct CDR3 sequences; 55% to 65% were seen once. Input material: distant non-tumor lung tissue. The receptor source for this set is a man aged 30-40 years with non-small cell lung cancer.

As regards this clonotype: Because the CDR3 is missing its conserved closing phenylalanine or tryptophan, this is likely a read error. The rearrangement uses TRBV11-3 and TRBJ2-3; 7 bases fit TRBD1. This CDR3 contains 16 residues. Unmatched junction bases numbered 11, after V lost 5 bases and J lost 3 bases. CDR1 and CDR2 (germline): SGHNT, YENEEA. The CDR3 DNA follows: TGTGCCAGCAGCAAAAGGGACAGCGAAAGTACAGATACGCAGTATTCT. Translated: CASSKRDSESTDTQYS.

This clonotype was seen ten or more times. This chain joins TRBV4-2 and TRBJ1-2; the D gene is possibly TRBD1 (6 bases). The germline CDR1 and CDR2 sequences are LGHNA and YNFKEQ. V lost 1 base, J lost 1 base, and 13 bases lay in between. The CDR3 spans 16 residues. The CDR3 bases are TGTGCCAGCAGCCAAGGAATGGACAGATTTAACTATGGCTACACCTTC. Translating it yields CASSQGMDRFNYGYTF.

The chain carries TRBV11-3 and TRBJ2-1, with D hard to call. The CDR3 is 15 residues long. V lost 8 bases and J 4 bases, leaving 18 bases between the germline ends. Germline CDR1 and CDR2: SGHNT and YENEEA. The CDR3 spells CASCFPGSGYNEQFF. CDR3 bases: TGTGCCAGCTGTTTCCCTGGTTCAGGATACAATGAGCAGTTCTTC.

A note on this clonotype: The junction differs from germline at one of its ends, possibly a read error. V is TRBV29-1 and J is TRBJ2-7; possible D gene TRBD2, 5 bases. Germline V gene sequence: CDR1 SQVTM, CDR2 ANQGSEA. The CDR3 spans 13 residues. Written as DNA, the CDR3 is TGCAGCGTTGAGAGGGCCGGATACTACAAGCAGTACTTC. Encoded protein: CSVERAGYYKQYF.

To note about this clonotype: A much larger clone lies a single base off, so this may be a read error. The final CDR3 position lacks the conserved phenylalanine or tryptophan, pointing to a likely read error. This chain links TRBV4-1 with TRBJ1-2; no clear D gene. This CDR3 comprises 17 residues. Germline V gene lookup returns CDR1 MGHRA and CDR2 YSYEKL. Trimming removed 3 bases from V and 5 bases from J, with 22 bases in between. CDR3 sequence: CASSQDRETVMVYGYTL. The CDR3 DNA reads TGCGCCAGCAGCCAGGACCGGGAGACTGTAATGGTGTATGGCTACACCTTA.

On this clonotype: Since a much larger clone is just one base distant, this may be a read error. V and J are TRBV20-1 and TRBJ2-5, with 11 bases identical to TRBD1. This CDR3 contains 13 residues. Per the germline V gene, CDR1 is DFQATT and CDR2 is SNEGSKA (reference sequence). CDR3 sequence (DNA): TGCGGTGCTAGGACAGGGGGCCGAGAGACCCAGTACTTC. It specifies CGARTGGRETQYF.

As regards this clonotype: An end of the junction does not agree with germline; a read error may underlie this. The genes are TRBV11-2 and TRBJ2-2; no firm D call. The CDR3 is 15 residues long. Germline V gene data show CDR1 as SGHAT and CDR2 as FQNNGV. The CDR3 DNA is TGCGCCATCAGCCTGCCCCCAGGTGTTGGCGGGGAGCTGTTTTTT. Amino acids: CAISLPPGVGGELFF.

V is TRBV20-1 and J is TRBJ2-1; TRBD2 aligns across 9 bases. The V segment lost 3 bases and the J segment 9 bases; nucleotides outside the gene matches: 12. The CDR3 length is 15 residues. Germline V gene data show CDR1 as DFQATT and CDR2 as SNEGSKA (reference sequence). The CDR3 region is CSASSGSGRSIEQFF. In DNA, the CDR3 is TGCAGTGCTAGTAGCGGTAGCGGGAGATCAATTGAGCAGTTCTTC.

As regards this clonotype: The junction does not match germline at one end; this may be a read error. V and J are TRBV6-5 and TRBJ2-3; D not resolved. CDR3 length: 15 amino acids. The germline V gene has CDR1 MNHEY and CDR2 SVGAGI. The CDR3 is CASSLTSTCSDMQNF. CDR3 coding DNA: TGTGCCAGCAGTTTAACTTCAACTTGTTCAGATATGCAGAATTTT.

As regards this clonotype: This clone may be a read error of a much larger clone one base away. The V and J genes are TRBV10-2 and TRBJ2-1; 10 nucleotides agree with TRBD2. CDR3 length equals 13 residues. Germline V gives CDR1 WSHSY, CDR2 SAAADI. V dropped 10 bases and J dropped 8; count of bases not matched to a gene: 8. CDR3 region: CATSSGSNYEQFF. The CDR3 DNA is TGCGCCACCTCTAGCGGGAGTAACTATGAGCAGTTCTTC.

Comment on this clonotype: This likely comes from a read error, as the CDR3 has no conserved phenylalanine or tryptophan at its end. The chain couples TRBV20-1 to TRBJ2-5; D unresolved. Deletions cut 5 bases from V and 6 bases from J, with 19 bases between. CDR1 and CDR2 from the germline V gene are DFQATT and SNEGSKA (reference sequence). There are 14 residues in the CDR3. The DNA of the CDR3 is TGCAGTGCTCCTATCTGTCGTCTCCTAAAGACCCAGTACTCC. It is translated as CSAPICRLLKTQYS.

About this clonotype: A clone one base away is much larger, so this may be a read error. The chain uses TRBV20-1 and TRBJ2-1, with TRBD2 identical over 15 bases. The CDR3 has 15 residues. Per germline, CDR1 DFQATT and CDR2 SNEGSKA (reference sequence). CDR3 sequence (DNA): TGCGGTGCGAGGAAGGGACTAGCGGGGGGTCTGGGGCAGTTCTTC. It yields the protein CGARKGLAGGLGQFF.

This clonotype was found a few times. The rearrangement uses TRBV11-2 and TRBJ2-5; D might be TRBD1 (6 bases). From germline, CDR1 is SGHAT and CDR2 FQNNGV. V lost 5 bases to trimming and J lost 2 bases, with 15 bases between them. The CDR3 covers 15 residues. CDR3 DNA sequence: TGTGCCAGCAGCATCCCCGGGACACCACAAGAGACCCAGTACTTC. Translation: CASSIPGTPQETQYF.

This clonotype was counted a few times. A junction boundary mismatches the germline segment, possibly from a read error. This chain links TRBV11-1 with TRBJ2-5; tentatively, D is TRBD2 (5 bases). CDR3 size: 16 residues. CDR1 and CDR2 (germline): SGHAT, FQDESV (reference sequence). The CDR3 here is CASSLETACGSETQYF. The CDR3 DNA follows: TGTGCCAGCAGCCTAGAAACGGCATGCGGGTCGGAGACCCAATACTTC.

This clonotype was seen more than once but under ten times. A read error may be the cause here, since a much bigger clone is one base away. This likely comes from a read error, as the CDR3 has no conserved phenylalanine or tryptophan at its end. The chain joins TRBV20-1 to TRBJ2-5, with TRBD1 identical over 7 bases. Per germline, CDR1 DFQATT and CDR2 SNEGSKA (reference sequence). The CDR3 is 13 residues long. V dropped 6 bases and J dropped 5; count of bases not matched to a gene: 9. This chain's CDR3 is CSAKPTGRETQYL. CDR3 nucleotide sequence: TGCAGTGCAAAACCGACAGGGCGCGAGACCCAGTACCTC.

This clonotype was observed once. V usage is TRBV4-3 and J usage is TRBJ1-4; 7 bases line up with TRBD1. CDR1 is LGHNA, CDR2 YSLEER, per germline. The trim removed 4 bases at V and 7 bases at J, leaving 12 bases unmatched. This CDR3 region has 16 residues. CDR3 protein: CASSRGTARGREKLFF. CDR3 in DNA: TGCGCCAGCAGCCGAGGGACAGCCCGGGGGCGTGAAAAACTGTTTTTT.

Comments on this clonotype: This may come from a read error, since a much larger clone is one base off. As DNA, the CDR3 is TGTGCCAGCACCACTGAAGGACAGGGGGCCGGGAGCAATCAGCCCCAGCATTTT. This translates into CASTTEGQGAGSNQPQHF. V is TRBV5-5 and J is TRBJ1-5; 11 positions match TRBD1. Germline V gene sequence: CDR1 SGHKS, CDR2 YYEKEE (reference sequence). The CDR3 spans 18 residues. Trimming at V came to 6 bases and at J to 1 base, leaving 12 bases not matched to a gene.

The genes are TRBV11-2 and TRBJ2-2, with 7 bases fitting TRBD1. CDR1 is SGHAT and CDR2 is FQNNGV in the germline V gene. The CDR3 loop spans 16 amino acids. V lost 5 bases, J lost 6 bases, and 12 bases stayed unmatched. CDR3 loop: CASSPGTVLNAGELFF. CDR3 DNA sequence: TGTGCCAGCAGCCCCGGGACAGTATTAAACGCCGGGGAGCTGTTTTTT.

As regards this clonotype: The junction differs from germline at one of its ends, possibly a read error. CDR3 DNA sequence: TGCAGTGCTAGAATGTCTGGGCGTAATCAACCCCAGCATTTT. It specifies CSARMSGRNQPQHF. The chain carries TRBV20-1 and TRBJ1-5; no clear D. The CDR3 covers 14 residues. Germline loops: CDR1 DFQATT, CDR2 SNEGSKA (reference sequence).

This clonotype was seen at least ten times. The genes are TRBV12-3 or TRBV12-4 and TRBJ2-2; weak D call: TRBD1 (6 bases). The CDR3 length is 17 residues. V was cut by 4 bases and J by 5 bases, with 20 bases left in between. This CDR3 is CASSSGKAGAFTGELFF. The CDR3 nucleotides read TGTGCCAGCAGTTCAGGGAAGGCAGGGGCTTTTACCGGGGAGCTGTTTTTT.